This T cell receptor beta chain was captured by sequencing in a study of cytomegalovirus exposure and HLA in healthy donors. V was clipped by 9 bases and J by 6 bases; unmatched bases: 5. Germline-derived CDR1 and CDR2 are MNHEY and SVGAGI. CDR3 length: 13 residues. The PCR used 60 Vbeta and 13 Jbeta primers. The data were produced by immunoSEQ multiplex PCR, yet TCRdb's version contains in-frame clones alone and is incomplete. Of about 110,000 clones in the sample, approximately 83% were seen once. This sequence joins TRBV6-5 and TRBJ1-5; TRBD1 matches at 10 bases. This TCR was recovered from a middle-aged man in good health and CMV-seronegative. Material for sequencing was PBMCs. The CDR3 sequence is CASQGQGSQPQHF. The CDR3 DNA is TGTGCCAGTCAGGGACAGGGGAGTCAGCCCCAGCATTTT.